What follows is one T cell receptor beta chain and its context. What it binds is not known. This record belongs to a study of OX40 agonist ivuxolimab in advanced cancers. Across the whole study: Age averaged 60 years (range about 23 to 85), and roughly 80% were male. Of the patients, three showed partial responses, one with hepatocellular carcinoma and two with cutaneous melanoma. Overall study results and limits: In general, CD8+ T cells held more expanded clones than CD4+ did, on average. Part of the nonresponder group also had normalized T-cell clonal expansion that was low.

The table came from immunoSEQ multiplex PCR; TCRdb's copy has only in-frame clones and leaves some out. This table has about 70,000 clones, around 88% appearing once. The CDR3 is 16 residues long. Germline lookup yields CDR1 MDHEN and CDR2 SYDVKM. The V end lost 8 bases, the J end lost 4 bases, and 20 bases lay between the germline ends. This specimen was CD4+ or CD8+ T cells sorted from blood, taken in a trial of the OX40 agonist ivuxolimab. This sequence was found in an adult with an advanced solid tumor such as melanoma, head and neck, liver or kidney cancer. The rearrangement uses TRBV28 and TRBJ1-4; tentatively, D is TRBD1 (6 bases). The CDR3 reads CASGGREEGFNEKLFF. The CDR3 bases are TGTGCCAGCGGGGGCAGGGAGGAGGGCTTTAATGAAAAACTGTTTTTT.